Presented here are 7 T cell receptor beta chains from one specimen sequenced in a study of PD-L1 blockade in urothelial cancer. The method was immunoSEQ multiplex PCR; TCRdb's version includes in-frame clones alone and lacks a portion of them. The table includes some 120,000 clones, more than 85% detected once. Time point meaning: peripheral blood 6 weeks after treatment start. Sequencing was performed on PBMCs, taken around atezolizumab (anti-PD-L1) treatment. Receptors were obtained from a man aged 60 to 69 with urothelial cancer.

The chain employs TRBV5-1 and TRBJ2-7, with 7 bases that match TRBD1. V dropped 3 bases and J dropped 2; count of bases not matched to a gene: 11. Germline V gene sequence: CDR1 SGHRS, CDR2 YFSETQ. The CDR3 length is 16 residues. Written as DNA, the CDR3 is TGCGCCAGCAGCTCCCCGTCCGGGACAGAGACCTACGAGCAGTACTTC. It specifies CASSSPSGTETYEQYF.

The chain carries TRBV28 and TRBJ1-2; TRBD1 agrees at 10 bases. The CDR3 loop spans 18 amino acids. V dropped 6 bases and J dropped 2; count of bases not matched to a gene: 15. Germline V gene lookup returns CDR1 MDHEN and CDR2 SYDVKM. CDR3 sequence reads: CASSLWDRGVAGNYGYTF. CDR3 DNA sequence: TGTGCCAGCAGCCTATGGGACAGGGGAGTGGCGGGGAACTATGGCTACACCTTC.

This clone was observed once. V gene TRBV30 combines with J gene TRBJ1-5, with 7 positions matching TRBD1. CDR3 size: 13 residues. V lost 3 bases, J lost 2 bases, and 1 base stayed unmatched. Germline CDR1 GTSNPN, CDR2 SVGIG (reference sequence). In nucleotides, the CDR3 is TGTGCCTGGAGAGGACAGGGCAATCAGCCCCAGCATTTT. This sequence encodes CAWRGQGNQPQHF.

This chain connects TRBV5-6 to TRBJ1-2; weak D call: TRBD1 (6 bases). Germline V gives CDR1 SGHDT, CDR2 YYEEEE. V lost 0 bases, J lost 6 bases, and 12 bases lay in between. There are 14 residues in the CDR3. As DNA, the CDR3 is TGTGCCAGCAGCTTGGAAGGGGGGGCAGATGGCTACACCTTC. It translates to CASSLEGGADGYTF. Looking up the rest from reference TRBV5-6 and TRBJ1-2 gives the full variable domain: DAGVTQSPTHLIKTRGQQVTLRCSPKSGHDTVSWYQQALGQGPQFIFQYYEEEERQRGNFPDRFSGHQFPNYSSELNVNALLLGDSALYLCASSLEGGADGYTFGSGTRLTVV.

This sequence joins TRBV7-9 and TRBJ2-7; tentatively, D is TRBD1 (5 bases). V gave up 6 bases and J gave up 8 bases, with 14 bases separating them. The length of the CDR3 is 12 residues. The germline V gene has CDR1 SEHNR and CDR2 FQNEAQ (reference sequence). CDR3 coding DNA: TGTGCCAGCAGAGTCGGTACAGGACAGCAGTACTTC. Amino acids: CASRVGTGQQYF.

V and J are TRBV6-1 and TRBJ1-5; 8 bases are a match to TRBD1. The CDR3 spans 15 residues. J gave up 6 bases and V 4 bases, and 8 bases lay outside the gene matches. CDR1 is MNHNS, CDR2 SASEGT, per germline. The CDR3 protein is CASSVQGAFSQPQHF. CDR3 nucleotides: TGTGCCAGCAGTGTTCAGGGGGCATTTTCTCAGCCCCAGCATTTT.

The chain couples TRBV7-2 to TRBJ2-7; 7 bases match TRBD2. Unmatched junction bases numbered 5, after V lost 1 base and J lost 5 bases. The CDR3 contains 14 residues. Germline V gene lookup returns CDR1 SGHTA and CDR2 FQGNSA. Here the CDR3 DNA reads TGTGCCAGCAGCTTAGGCGCGGGAGAGAACGAGCAGTACTTC. Amino acids: CASSLGAGENEQYF.